This passage covers 12 T cell receptor beta chains from one sample sequenced in a study of T cells in Graves' hyperthyroidism and ophthalmopathy. Regions amplified from RNA transcripts were the TCR beta CDR3 regions. The TCR CDR3 first-round RT-PCR relied on the HTBI primer set. MiXCR, applied by TCRdb to the multiplex PCR reads, yields one record per CDR3 protein. In the table there are some 490,000 distinct CDR3 sequences, 22% of which are singletons. Sequencing input: blood. These receptor sequences come from a woman in her sixties or seventies with Graves' ophthalmopathy.

This clonotype was seen only a few times. The V gene is TRBV20-1, the J gene TRBJ2-5, with 8 bases identical to TRBD2. J was trimmed by 2 bases and V by 2 bases; bases with no gene match: 19. The V gene's germline CDR1 is DFQATT and CDR2 SNEGSKA (reference sequence). The CDR3 spans 19 residues. The CDR3: CSARFKRGRAGAKQETQYF. CDR3 DNA sequence: TGCAGTGCTAGATTTAAGCGCGGTAGAGCGGGAGCCAAGCAAGAGACCCAGTACTTC.

The gene calls are TRBV6-5 and TRBJ2-3, with 7 bases fitting TRBD2. The V segment lost 2 bases and the J segment 4 bases; nucleotides outside the gene matches: 6. Germline assignment: CDR1 MNHEY and CDR2 SVGAGI. The CDR3 length is 15 residues. The CDR3 here is CASSYAGVAADTQYF. In nucleotides, the CDR3 is TGTGCCAGCAGTTACGCGGGAGTGGCTGCAGATACGCAGTATTTT.

This clonotype was observed a handful of times. The chain couples TRBV6-1 to TRBJ2-7, with D unclear. V gave up 5 bases and J gave up 0 bases, with 8 bases separating them. The germline gives CDR1 MNHNS, CDR2 SASEGT. The CDR3 runs to 13 residues. CDR3 sequence: CASSFESSYEQYF. In DNA form, the CDR3 reads TGTGCCAGCAGTTTTGAAAGCTCCTACGAGCAGTACTTC.

This clonotype has at least ten counts. V usage is TRBV28 and J usage is TRBJ1-1, with 9 bases fitting TRBD1. Germline loops: CDR1 MDHEN, CDR2 SYDVKM. V shed 7 bases and J 7 bases; nucleotides not matched to a gene: 10. The length of the CDR3 is 14 residues. CDR3 nucleotides: TGTGCCAGCATCTGGGGACAGGGACTGGGTGAAGCTTTCTTT. It is translated as CASIWGQGLGEAFF. Full variable domain (remainder filled in from reference TRBV28 and TRBJ1-1): DVKVTQSSRYLVKRTGEKVFLECVQDMDHENMFWYRQDPGLGLRLIYFSYDVKMKEKGDIPEGYSVSREKKERFSLILESASTNQTSMYLCASIWGQGLGEAFFGQGTRLTVV.

This sequence joins TRBV24-1 and TRBJ2-2; maybe TRBD2 (5 bases). Germline V CDR1 and CDR2: KGHDR, SFDVKD. The CDR3 extends over 15 amino acids. The ends were cut back, 4 bases at V and 6 bases at J, with 14 bases in the middle. CDR3 loop: CATSDPSRLPGELFF. The DNA of the CDR3 is TGTGCCACCAGTGACCCTTCTCGACTACCCGGGGAGCTGTTTTTT.

This clonotype has more than one count but fewer than ten. V usage is TRBV7-9 and J usage is TRBJ2-3, with 7 nucleotides matching TRBD2. The junction had 12 bases not matched to a gene; V was cut back by 6 bases and J by 6 bases. The CDR3 is 15 amino acids. Germline V gene lookup returns CDR1 SEHNR and CDR2 FQNEAQ (reference sequence). The CDR3 DNA reads as TGTGCCAGCAGAGTTCCGGGACTACTCACGGATACGCAGTATTTT. It codes for CASRVPGLLTDTQYF.

This clonotype has a count of ten or more. V usage is TRBV3-1 and J usage is TRBJ2-7, with 9 bases lining up with TRBD2. Trimming removed 0 bases from V and 7 bases from J; junction bases left unmatched: 7. Germline V gives CDR1 LGHDT, CDR2 YNNKEL (reference sequence). CDR3 length equals 15 residues. The CDR3 DNA follows: TGTGCCAGCAGCCAAGAAAGTAGCGGGAGTAAAGAGCAGTACTTC. Protein product: CASSQESSGSKEQYF.

This clonotype was seen a handful of times. The chain employs TRBV3-1 and TRBJ2-7; TRBD2 matches at 10 bases. Trimming removed 4 bases from V and 7 bases from J; junction bases left unmatched: 10. Germline CDR1 LGHDT, CDR2 YNNKEL (reference sequence). The CDR3 has 15 amino acids. The CDR3 nucleotides are TGTGCCAGCAGCCCCCCCTCGAGCGGGAGGGCAGAGCAGTACTTC. Protein product: CASSPPSSGRAEQYF.

This clonotype was recorded a few times. The CDR3 nucleotides are TGTGCCAGCAGTTTACGACTAGCGGGTAGGGGCGGGGAGCTGTTTTTT. As protein: CASSLRLAGRGGELFF. This chain connects TRBV12-3 or TRBV12-4 to TRBJ2-2; 10 bases fit TRBD2. Germline trimming cut 2 bases from V and 7 bases from J; bases unmatched to any gene: 7. The CDR3 is 16 residues long.

This clonotype was observed at least ten times. This chain connects TRBV28 to TRBJ1-2; 7 positions agree with TRBD1. CDR3 length: 15 residues. The germline V gene has CDR1 MDHEN and CDR2 SYDVKM. The V gene end was trimmed by 3 bases and the J gene end by 5 bases; junction bases not matched to a gene: 9. CDR3 sequence reads: CASSLYRQGGYGYTF. CDR3 sequence (DNA): TGTGCCAGCAGTTTGTATCGACAGGGAGGGTATGGCTACACCTTC.

This clonotype was observed many times. This CDR3 is CASSPFQGSNRGNEQFF. The CDR3 DNA sequence: TGTGCCAGCAGCCCATTCCAGGGATCAAATAGAGGGAATGAGCAGTTCTTC. The gene calls are TRBV7-2 and TRBJ2-1; the D gene could be TRBD1 or TRBD2 (5 bases each). V lost 5 bases and J lost 7, with 24 bases in between. The germline V gene has CDR1 SGHTA and CDR2 FQGNSA. The CDR3 runs to 17 residues.

Many counts were recorded for this clonotype. The chain links TRBV11-2 to TRBJ2-1; D uncertain. V lost 0 bases and J lost 4, with 4 bases in between. The CDR3 runs 13 residues. Germline V gives CDR1 SGHAT, CDR2 FQNNGV. The CDR3 sequence: CASSLEQYNEQFF. The DNA for the CDR3 is TGTGCCAGCAGCTTAGAACAGTACAATGAGCAGTTCTTC.